The rows below give T cell receptor beta chains drawn from one sample of a study of response to subunit inactivated influenza vaccine. TCRdb fed the RT-PCR reads into MiXCR, producing one record per CDR3 protein. The sample includes some 200,000 distinct CDR3 sequences, 9.5% to 15% seen only once; the top ten take less than 30%. The sample also formed part of further work on T cells expressing NK-cell markers.

Material: CD8+ T cells sorted from PBMCs, obtained 11 to 12 days after vaccination. These receptors originate from a man over 45 who received an inactivated influenza vaccine. CDR3s leave out the opening cysteine and the closing phenylalanine or tryptophan.

v_gene | CDR3aa
TRBV4-3 | ASSQDYGGRLYEQY
TRBV4-2 | ASSDLAGALYNEQF
TRBV27 | ASSKTGVSNQPQH
TRBV28 | ASRTSVASSYEQY
TRBV15 | ATSTTGQGFNEQF
TRBV27 | ASSLLGDRESDEQY
TRBV20-1 | SARSTSGQFDIQY
TRBV5-6 | ASSTGTSNYGYT
TRBV7-8 | ASSFPPGLAATRSYEQY
TRBV12-3/TRBV12-4 | ASTFFGGGGNEQF
TRBV4-3 | ASSQDLSRLEDTQY
TRBV7-2 | ASSYTTVQETQY
TRBV10-3 | AIRGDRGKPGELF
TRBV15 | ATSRESTDTQY
TRBV9 | ASSGLAGGRGSTDTQY
TRBV7-9 | ASTRTGSTSEQY
TRBV4-3 | ASSHLAGSAEQY
TRBV7-8 | ASSPLLAGVVEQF